This T cell receptor beta chain was captured in a study of identifying expanded T cells in peripheral blood. The study's findings and limits: Differentially abundant clones: roughly 1.3 between replicates, 15 to 17 at approximately two weeks, less than 20 at four.

V was shortened by 4 bases and J by 13 bases, with 25 bases between the two germline ends. Germline CDR1 reads MGHRA; CDR2 reads YSYEKL. The CDR3 loop spans 16 amino acids. Points on this clone: Its antigen is currently unknown.

Clones were sequenced by immunoSEQ multiplex PCR, and TCRdb holds only the in-frame ones, with some missing. The sample has approximately 120,000 clones; more than 75% are singletons. Input material: blood. The V gene is TRBV4-1, the J gene TRBJ1-4, with D perhaps TRBD1 (5 bases). This receptor was taken from a person between 18 and 69 years old in good health. In nucleotides, the CDR3 is TGCGCCAGCAGCCCAGAGGGTCCGTACGGCGGGACTGGACTGTTTTTT. Its translation: CASSPEGPYGGTGLFF.